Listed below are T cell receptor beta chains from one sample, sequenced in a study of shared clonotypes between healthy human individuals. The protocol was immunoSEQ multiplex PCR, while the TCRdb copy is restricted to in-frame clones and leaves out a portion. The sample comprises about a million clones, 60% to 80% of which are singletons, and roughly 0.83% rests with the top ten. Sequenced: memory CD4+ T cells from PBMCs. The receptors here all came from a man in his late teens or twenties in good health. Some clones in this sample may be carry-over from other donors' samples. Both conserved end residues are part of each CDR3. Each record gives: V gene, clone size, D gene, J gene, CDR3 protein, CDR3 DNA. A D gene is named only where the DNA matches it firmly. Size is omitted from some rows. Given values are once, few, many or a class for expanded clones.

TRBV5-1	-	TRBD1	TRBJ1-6	CASRAGTGANSPLHF	TGCGCCAGCAGAGCCGGGACAGGAGCAAATTCACCCCTCCACTTT
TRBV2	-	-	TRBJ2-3	CASSWVLADTQYF	TGTGCCAGCAGTTGGGTTTTAGCAGATACGCAGTATTTT
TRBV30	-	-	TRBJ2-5	CAWSVRALRETQYF	TGTGCCTGGAGTGTACGGGCCCTTAGGGAGACCCAGTACTTC
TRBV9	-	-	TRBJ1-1	CASSVSPGNTEAFF	TGTGCCAGCAGCGTGAGTCCCGGGAACACTGAAGCTTTCTTT
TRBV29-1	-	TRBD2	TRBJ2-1	CSVGSGLEQFF	TGCAGCGTGGGTAGCGGGCTTGAGCAGTTCTTC
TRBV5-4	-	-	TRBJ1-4	CASSFGGENEKLFF	TGTGCCAGCAGCTTTGGGGGCGAGAATGAAAAACTGTTTTTT
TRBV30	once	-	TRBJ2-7	CAWSRPGLGSYEQYF	TGTGCCTGGAGTCGACCGGGACTGGGATCCTACGAGCAGTACTTC
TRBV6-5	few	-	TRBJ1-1	CASSSRGYTEAFF	TGTGCCAGCAGTTCCCGAGGGTACACTGAAGCTTTCTTT
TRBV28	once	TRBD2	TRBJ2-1	CASNPAGRVYNEQFF	TGTGCCAGCAACCCAGCGGGAAGAGTCTACAATGAGCAGTTCTTC
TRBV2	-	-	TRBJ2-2	CASTPRAGGAGELFF	TGTGCCAGCACTCCGAGAGCAGGGGGGGCCGGGGAGCTGTTTTTT
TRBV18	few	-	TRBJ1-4	CASSPRAGWGEKLFF	TGTGCCAGCTCACCCCGGGCAGGGTGGGGCGAAAAACTGTTTTTT
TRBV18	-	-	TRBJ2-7	CASSRTRDYEQYF	TGTGCCAGCTCCCGAACCCGGGACTACGAGCAGTACTTC
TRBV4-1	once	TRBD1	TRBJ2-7	CASSQTGTGAYEQYF	TGCGCCAGCAGCCAAACGGGGACAGGGGCCTACGAGCAGTACTTC
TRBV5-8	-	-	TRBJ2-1	CASSPRTVSSYNEQFF	TGTGCCAGCAGCCCTCGGACTGTGAGCTCCTACAATGAGCAGTTCTTC
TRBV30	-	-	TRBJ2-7	CAWTLRNEQYF	TGTGCCTGGACCCTCCGCAACGAGCAGTACTTC
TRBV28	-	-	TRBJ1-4	CASSLFGGREKLFF	TGTGCCAGCAGTTTATTTGGGGGACGGGAAAAACTGTTTTTT
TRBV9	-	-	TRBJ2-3	CASSVQPLPSTDTQYF	TGTGCCAGCAGCGTCCAGCCCCTTCCTAGCACAGATACGCAGTATTTT
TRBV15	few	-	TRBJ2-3	CATSFKGQGTDTQYF	TGTGCCACCAGCTTCAAAGGGCAGGGCACAGATACGCAGTATTTT
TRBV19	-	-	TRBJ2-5	CASSRAGAIGTQYF	TGTGCCAGTAGCCGGGCAGGGGCTATAGGGACCCAGTACTTC
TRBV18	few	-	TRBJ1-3	CASSPQGGGNTIYF	TGTGCCAGCTCACCGCAGGGTGGTGGAAACACCATATATTTT
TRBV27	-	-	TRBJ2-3	CASSLTRQPQGTQYF	TGTGCCAGCAGCCTAACCCGGCAGCCCCAAGGTACGCAGTATTTT
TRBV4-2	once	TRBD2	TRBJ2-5	CASSRRRAGEETQYF	TGTGCCAGCAGTCGAAGACGAGCGGGAGAGGAGACCCAGTACTTC
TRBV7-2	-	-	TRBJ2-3	CASSFRLSQTDTQYF	TGTGCCAGCAGCTTTCGACTGTCACAAACAGATACGCAGTATTTT
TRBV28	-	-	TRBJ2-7	CASSLVTVVQAEQYF	TGTGCCAGCAGTTTAGTTACGGTTGTACAGGCCGAGCAGTACTTC
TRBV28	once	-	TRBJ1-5	CASSSRPRGPQHF	TGTGCCAGCAGTTCCCGACCGCGGGGGCCCCAGCATTTT
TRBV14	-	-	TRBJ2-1	CASSLVLPSEQFF	TGTGCCAGCAGCCTTGTCCTCCCCAGCGAGCAGTTCTTC
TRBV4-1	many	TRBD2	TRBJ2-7	CASSQDLIAGDGQYF	TGCGCCAGCAGCCAAGATCTAATAGCGGGTGATGGGCAGTACTTC
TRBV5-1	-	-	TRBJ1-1	CASSLGPIGPMNTEAFF	TGCGCCAGCAGCTTGGGGCCAATCGGACCCATGAACACTGAAGCTTTCTTT
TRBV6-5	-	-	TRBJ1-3	CASRGAFSGNTIYF	TGTGCCAGCCGGGGGGCTTTCTCTGGAAACACCATATATTTT
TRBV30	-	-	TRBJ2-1	CAWSVLSEQFF	TGTGCCTGGAGTGTACTTAGTGAGCAGTTCTTC
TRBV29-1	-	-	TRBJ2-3	CSVDGQGRGDTQYF	TGCAGCGTTGACGGCCAGGGTAGAGGAGATACGCAGTATTTT
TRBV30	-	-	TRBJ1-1	CAWSVQERTRYRNTEAFF	TGTGCCTGGAGTGTACAAGAAAGGACCAGGTATCGAAACACTGAAGCTTTCTTT
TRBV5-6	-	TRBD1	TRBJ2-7	CASSLALSWTGSSYEQYF	TGTGCCAGCAGCTTGGCTTTGAGTTGGACAGGGAGCTCCTACGAGCAGTACTTC
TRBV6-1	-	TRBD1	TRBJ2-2	CASSPGTANTGELFF	TGTGCCAGCAGTCCCGGGACAGCGAACACCGGGGAGCTGTTTTTT
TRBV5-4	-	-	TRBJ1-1	CASSSGGVYAEAFF	TGTGCCAGCAGCTCAGGAGGCGTCTACGCTGAAGCTTTCTTT
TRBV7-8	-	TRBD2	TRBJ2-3	CASSLVTGGNTQYF	TGTGCCAGCAGCTTAGTGACGGGGGGAAATACGCAGTATTTT
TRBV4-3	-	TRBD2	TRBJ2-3	CASSQQLAGKDTQYF	TGCGCCAGCAGCCAGCAACTAGCGGGGAAAGATACGCAGTATTTT
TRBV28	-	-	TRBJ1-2	CASSPMGGRGLYGYTF	TGTGCCAGCAGCCCAATGGGGGGAAGGGGACTCTATGGCTACACCTTC
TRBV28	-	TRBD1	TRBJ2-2	CASRDRGLAGELFF	TGTGCGAGCCGGGACAGGGGTTTGGCCGGGGAGCTGTTTTTT
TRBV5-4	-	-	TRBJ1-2	CASSSPTGAYGYTF	TGTGCCAGCAGCTCCCCCACAGGCGCTTATGGCTACACCTTC
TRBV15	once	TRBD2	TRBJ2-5	CATSRGLAGQETQYF	TGTGCCACCAGCAGGGGACTAGCGGGACAAGAGACCCAGTACTTC
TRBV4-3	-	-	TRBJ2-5	CASSQDGGDGGTQYF	TGCGCCAGCAGCCAAGATGGTGGGGACGGAGGGACCCAGTACTTC
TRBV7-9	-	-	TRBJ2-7	CASSLGVLTGDYEQYF	TGTGCCAGCAGCTTAGGGGTACTGACAGGCGACTACGAGCAGTACTTC
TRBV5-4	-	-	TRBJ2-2	CASSAGGLQYTGELFF	TGTGCCAGCAGTGCCGGGGGACTCCAATACACCGGGGAGCTGTTTTTT
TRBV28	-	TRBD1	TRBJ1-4	CASSKRQGAEKLFF	TGTGCCAGCAGTAAACGACAGGGGGCAGAAAAACTGTTTTTT
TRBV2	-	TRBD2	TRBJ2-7	CASSRRLAGGGEQYF	TGTGCCAGCAGTCGTAGACTAGCGGGAGGAGGGGAGCAGTACTTC
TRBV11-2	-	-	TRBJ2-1	CASTATSTRGEQFF	TGTGCCAGCACCGCGACTAGTACGCGCGGTGAGCAGTTCTTC
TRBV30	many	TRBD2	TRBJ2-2	CAWSSGLAGLTGELFF	TGTGCCTGGAGTAGCGGACTAGCGGGGCTAACCGGGGAGCTGTTTTTT
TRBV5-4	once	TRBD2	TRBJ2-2	CASTGTSGRDANTGELFF	TGTGCCAGCACCGGGACTAGCGGGAGGGACGCGAACACCGGGGAGCTGTTTTTT
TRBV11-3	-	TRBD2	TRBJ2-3	CASSSGLLGADTQYF	TGTGCCAGCAGCTCGGGACTACTTGGAGCAGATACGCAGTATTTT
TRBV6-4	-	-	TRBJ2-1	CASSDSFRFF	TGTGCCAGCAGTGACTCGTTTCGGTTCTTC
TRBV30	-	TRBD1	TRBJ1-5	CAWSTGGNQPRHF	TGTGCCTGGAGTACAGGGGGCAATCAGCCCCGGCATTTT
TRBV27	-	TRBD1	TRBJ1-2	CASSPMTGGGGGYTF	TGTGCCAGCAGTCCCATGACAGGGGGCGGTGGAGGCTACACCTTC
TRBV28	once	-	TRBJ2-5	CASVNRGAVETQYF	TGTGCCAGCGTTAACCGGGGGGCGGTGGAGACCCAGTACTTC
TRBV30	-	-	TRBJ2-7	CAWSVADSYEQYF	TGTGCCTGGAGTGTGGCGGATTCCTACGAGCAGTACTTC
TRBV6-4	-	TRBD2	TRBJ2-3	CASSTAGGADTQYF	TGTGCCAGCAGTACAGCGGGAGGGGCAGATACGCAGTATTTT
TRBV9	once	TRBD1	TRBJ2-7	CASSVVGESGGPFSYEQYF	TGTGCCAGCAGCGTAGTTGGGGAGTCAGGGGGACCCTTCTCCTACGAGCAGTACTTC
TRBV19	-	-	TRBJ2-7	CASSIAGPVSYNVHEQYF	TGTGCCAGTAGTATAGCGGGCCCCGTCTCTTACAACGTCCACGAGCAGTACTTC
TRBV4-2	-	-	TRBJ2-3	CASSQTVQDTQYF	TGTGCCAGCAGCCAGACGGTGCAAGATACGCAGTATTTT
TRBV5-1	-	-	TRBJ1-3	CASSLEAADGNTIYF	TGCGCCAGCAGCTTGGAAGCAGCTGACGGAAACACCATATATTTT